The TCR beta chain under discussion was sequenced for a study of control samples from healthy donors and cancer patients. Repertoires were generated with immunoSEQ multiplex PCR, while TCRdb's copy carries only in-frame clones and drops some. The table shows about 140,000 clones, with approximately 91% occurring only once. The sample taken for sequencing was blood. The TCR was taken from a man aged 25-45 years in good health.

In DNA, the CDR3 is TGCGCCAGCAGCTTGGGGTCAGGAGCGGGGTACACGGACAATGAGCAGTTCTTC. It specifies CASSLGSGAGYTDNEQFF. This sequence joins TRBV5-1 and TRBJ2-1, with TRBD2 matching over 7 bases. Per the germline V gene, CDR1 is SGHRS and CDR2 is YFSETQ. J was trimmed by 5 bases and V by 0 bases; bases with no gene match: 14. The CDR3 loop spans 18 amino acids.